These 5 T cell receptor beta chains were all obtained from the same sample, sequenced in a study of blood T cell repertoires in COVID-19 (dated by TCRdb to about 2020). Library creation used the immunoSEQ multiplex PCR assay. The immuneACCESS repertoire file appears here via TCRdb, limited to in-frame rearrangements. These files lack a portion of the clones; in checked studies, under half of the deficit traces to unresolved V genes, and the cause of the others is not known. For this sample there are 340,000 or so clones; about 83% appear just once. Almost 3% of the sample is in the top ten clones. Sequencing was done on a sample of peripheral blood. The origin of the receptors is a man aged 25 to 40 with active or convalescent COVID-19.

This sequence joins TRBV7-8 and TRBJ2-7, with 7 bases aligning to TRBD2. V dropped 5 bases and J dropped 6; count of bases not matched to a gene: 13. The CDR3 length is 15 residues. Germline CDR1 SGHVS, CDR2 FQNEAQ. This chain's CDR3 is CASSQTGGRAAEQYF. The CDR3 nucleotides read TGTGCCAGCAGCCAAACTGGAGGGAGGGCCGCCGAGCAGTACTTC.

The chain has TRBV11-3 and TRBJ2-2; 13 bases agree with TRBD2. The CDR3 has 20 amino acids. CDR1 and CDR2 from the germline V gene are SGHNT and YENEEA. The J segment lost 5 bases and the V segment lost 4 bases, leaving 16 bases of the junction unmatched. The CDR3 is CASSSGTSGKKNVWTGELFF. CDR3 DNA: TGTGCCAGCAGCTCCGGGACTAGCGGGAAGAAGAACGTTTGGACCGGGGAGCTGTTTTTT.

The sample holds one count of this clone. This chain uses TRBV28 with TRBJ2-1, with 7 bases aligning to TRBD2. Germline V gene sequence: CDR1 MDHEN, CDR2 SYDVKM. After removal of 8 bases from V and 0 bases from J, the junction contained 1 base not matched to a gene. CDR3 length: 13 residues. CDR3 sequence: CASRTSSYNEQFF. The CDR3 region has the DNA TGTGCCAGCCGGACTAGCTCCTACAATGAGCAGTTCTTC.

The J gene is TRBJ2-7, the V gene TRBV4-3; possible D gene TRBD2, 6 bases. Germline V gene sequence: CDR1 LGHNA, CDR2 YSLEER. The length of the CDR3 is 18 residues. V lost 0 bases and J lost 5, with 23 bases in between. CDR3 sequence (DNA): TGCGCCAGCAGCCAAGATGTCGGGCTAGCGTTTGGAACCGACGAGCAGTACTTC. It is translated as CASSQDVGLAFGTDEQYF.

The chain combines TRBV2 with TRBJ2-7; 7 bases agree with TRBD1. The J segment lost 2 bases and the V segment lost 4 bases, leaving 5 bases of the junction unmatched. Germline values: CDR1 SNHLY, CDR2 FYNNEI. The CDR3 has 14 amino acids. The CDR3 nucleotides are TGTGCCAGCAGTGCCCTGACAGGGACCTACGAGCAGTACTTC. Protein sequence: CASSALTGTYEQYF.